The 10 T cell receptor beta chains in this list originate from one sample, sequenced in a study of blood T cell repertoires in COVID-19. Sequenced by immunoSEQ multiplex PCR; TCRdb stores in-frame clones only, minus some. The sample comprises 75,000 to 95,000 clones, 88% of which are singletons, and about 2.9% rests with the top ten. The sample taken for sequencing was peripheral blood. The origin of the receptors is an elderly woman with acute or convalescent COVID-19.

In this sample, this clone turned up many times. V is TRBV5-6 and J is TRBJ2-1; a weak D match, TRBD2 (7 bases). The germline V gene has CDR1 SGHDT and CDR2 YYEEEE. Trimming cost V 2 bases and J 8 bases, with 11 bases left between them. The CDR3 contains 13 residues. The CDR3 region has the DNA TGTGCCAGCAGCTTAATAGGGGGGGATGAGCAGTTCTTC. Translated: CASSLIGGDEQFF.

The chain carries TRBV2 and TRBJ1-2; 7 bases agree with TRBD1. With V trimmed by 8 bases and J by 0 bases, 3 bases remained unmatched. Germline V gene sequence: CDR1 SNHLY, CDR2 FYNNEI. There are 13 residues in the CDR3. For the CDR3, the DNA is TGTGCCAGCGGGGACAGTTCTAACTATGGCTACACCTTC. It encodes CASGDSSNYGYTF.

The chain links TRBV5-4 to TRBJ2-7, with TRBD1 identical over 9 bases. The CDR3 extends over 14 amino acids. V lost 4 bases, J lost 4 bases, and 6 bases stayed unmatched. Germline V gives CDR1 SGHNT, CDR2 YYREEE (reference sequence). The CDR3 DNA is TGTGCCAGCAGCCAGGGACAGGGTCCTTACGAGCAGTACTTC. This sequence encodes CASSQGQGPYEQYF.

The chain couples TRBV5-4 to TRBJ1-2; the match to TRBD1 covers 7 bases. The J segment lost 3 bases and the V segment lost 3 bases, leaving 5 bases of the junction unmatched. This CDR3 comprises 14 residues. In germline, CDR1 is SGHNT, CDR2 YYREEE (reference sequence). CDR3 residues: CASSSADRDYGYTF. As DNA, the CDR3 is TGTGCCAGCAGCTCCGCTGACAGGGACTATGGCTACACCTTC. Supplemented by reference TRBV5-4 and TRBJ1-2, the full variable domain reads ETGVTQSPTHLIKTRGQQVTLRCSSQSGHNTVSWYQQALGQGPQFIFQYYREEENGRGNFPPRFSGLQFPNYSSELNVNALELDDSALYLCASSSADRDYGYTFGSGTRLTVV.

The V gene is TRBV5-1, the J gene TRBJ2-2; D not certain. The CDR3 is 14 amino acids. V lost 1 base, J lost 3 bases, and 7 bases lay in between. Germline-derived CDR1 and CDR2 are SGHRS and YFSETQ. CDR3 DNA sequence: TGCGCCAGCAGCTTGACGCAGTACACCGGGGAGCTGTTTTTT. Its translation is CASSLTQYTGELFF.

This chain joins TRBV28 and TRBJ1-1; D uncertain. Germline V CDR1 and CDR2: MDHEN, SYDVKM. Between the trimmed V and J ends, which lost 2 bases and 0 bases, there was a span of 10 bases. The CDR3 consists of 15 residues. The chain's CDR3 is CASSLGGDMNTEAFF. CDR3 DNA: TGTGCCAGCAGTTTAGGAGGAGACATGAACACTGAAGCTTTCTTT.

The chain joins TRBV7-2 to TRBJ1-3, with TRBD1 identical over 7 bases. The germline V gene encodes CDR1 SGHTA and CDR2 FQGNSA. This CDR3 region has 16 residues. Trimming took 0 bases from V and 0 from J; bases not matched to a gene: 2. The CDR3: CASSLAAGGSGNTIYF. CDR3 sequence (DNA): TGTGCCAGCAGCTTAGCCGCAGGGGGCTCTGGAAACACCATATATTTT.

CDR3 residues: CASRGQLSNQPQHF. DNA for the CDR3: TGTGCCAGCCGAGGACAGCTTAGCAATCAGCCCCAGCATTTT. The chain employs TRBV18 and TRBJ1-5; maybe TRBD1 (6 bases). The CDR3 loop spans 14 amino acids. V lost 8 bases, J lost 0 bases, and 11 bases lay in between. Germline V CDR1 and CDR2: KGHSH, LQKENI.

The chain joins TRBV12-3 or TRBV12-4 to TRBJ1-3; the match to TRBD1 covers 7 bases. Trimming at V came to 8 bases and at J to 2 bases, leaving 3 bases not matched to a gene. This CDR3 spans 13 amino acids. The DNA of the CDR3 is TGTGCCAGCGGAACAGGGGCTGGAAACACCATATATTTT. Amino acid sequence: CASGTGAGNTIYF.

V is TRBV10-3 and J is TRBJ2-2; maybe TRBD2 (5 bases). Trimming took 3 bases from V and 5 from J, leaving 13 bases between them. CDR1 ENHRY and CDR2 SYGVKD come from the germline V gene. The CDR3 is 15 residues long. CDR3 DNA sequence: TGTGCCATCAGTGATCGTGGGAGTGGTACCGGGGAGCTGTTTTTT. Translating it yields CAISDRGSGTGELFF.